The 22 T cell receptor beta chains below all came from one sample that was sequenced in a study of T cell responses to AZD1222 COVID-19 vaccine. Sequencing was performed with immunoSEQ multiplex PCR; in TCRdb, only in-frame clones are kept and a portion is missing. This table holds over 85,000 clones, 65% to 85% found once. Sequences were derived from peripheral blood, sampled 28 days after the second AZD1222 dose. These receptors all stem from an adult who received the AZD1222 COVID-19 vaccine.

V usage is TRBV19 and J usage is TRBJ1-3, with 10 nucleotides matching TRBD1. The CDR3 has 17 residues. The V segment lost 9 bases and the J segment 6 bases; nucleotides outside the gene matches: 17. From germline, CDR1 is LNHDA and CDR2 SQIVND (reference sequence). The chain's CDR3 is CASRQLQAGTGANTIYF. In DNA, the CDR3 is TGTGCCAGCCGGCAACTTCAAGCCGGGACAGGGGCAAACACCATATATTTT.

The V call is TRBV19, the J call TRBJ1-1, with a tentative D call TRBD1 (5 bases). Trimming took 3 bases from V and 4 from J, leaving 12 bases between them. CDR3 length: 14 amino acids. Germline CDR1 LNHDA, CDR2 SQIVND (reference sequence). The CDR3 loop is CASSIIGVSTEAFF. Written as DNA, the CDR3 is TGTGCCAGTAGTATTATAGGGGTGAGCACTGAAGCTTTCTTT. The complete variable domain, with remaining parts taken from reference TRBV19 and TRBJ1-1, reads DGGITQSPKYLFRKEGQNVTLSCEQNLNHDAMYWYRQDPGQGLRLIYYSQIVNDFQKGDIAEGYSVSREKKESFPLTVTSAQKNPTAFYLCASSIIGVSTEAFFGQGTRLTVV.

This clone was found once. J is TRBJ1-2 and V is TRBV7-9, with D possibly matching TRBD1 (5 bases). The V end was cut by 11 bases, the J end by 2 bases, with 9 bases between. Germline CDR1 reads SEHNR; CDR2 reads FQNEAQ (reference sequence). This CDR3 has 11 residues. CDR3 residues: CASTANYGYTF. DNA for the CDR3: TGTGCCTCGACAGCCAACTATGGCTACACCTTC.

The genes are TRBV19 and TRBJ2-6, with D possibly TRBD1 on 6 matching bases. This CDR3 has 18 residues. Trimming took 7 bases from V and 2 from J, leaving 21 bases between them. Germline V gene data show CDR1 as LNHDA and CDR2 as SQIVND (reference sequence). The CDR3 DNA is TGTGCCAGTACCCGGGATATTCAGGGGAGAACTGGGGCCAACGTCCTGACTTTC. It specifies CASTRDIQGRTGANVLTF.

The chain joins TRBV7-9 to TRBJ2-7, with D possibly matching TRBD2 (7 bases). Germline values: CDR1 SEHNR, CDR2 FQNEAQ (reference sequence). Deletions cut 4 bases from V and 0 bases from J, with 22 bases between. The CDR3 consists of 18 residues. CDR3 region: CASSSHPRGGGDSYEQYF. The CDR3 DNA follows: TGTGCCAGCAGCTCCCACCCTAGGGGGGGCGGGGACTCCTACGAGCAGTACTTC.

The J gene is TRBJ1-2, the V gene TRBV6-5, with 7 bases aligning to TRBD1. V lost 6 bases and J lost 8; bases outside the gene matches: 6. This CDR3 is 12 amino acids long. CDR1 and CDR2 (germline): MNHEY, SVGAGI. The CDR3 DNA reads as TGTGCCAGCAGCCAGACAGGGTCCGGCTACACCTTC. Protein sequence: CASSQTGSGYTF.

The chain's CDR3 is CSVSPGSSTHRETQYF. The CDR3 nucleotides are TGCAGCGTTTCCCCCGGCTCTTCAACGCATCGCGAGACCCAGTACTTC. This sequence joins TRBV29-1 and TRBJ2-5; D not resolved. Looked up from germline, CDR1 is SQVTM and CDR2 is ANQGSEA. Trimming pared 5 bases from V and 5 bases from J, leaving 24 bases between. The CDR3 loop spans 16 amino acids.

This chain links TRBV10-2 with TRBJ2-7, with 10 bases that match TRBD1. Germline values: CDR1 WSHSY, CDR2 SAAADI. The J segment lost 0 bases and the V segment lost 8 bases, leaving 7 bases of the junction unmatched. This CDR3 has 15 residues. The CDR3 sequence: CASGGRTGGSYEQYF. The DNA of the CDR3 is TGCGCCAGCGGTGGAAGGACAGGGGGCTCCTACGAGCAGTACTTC.

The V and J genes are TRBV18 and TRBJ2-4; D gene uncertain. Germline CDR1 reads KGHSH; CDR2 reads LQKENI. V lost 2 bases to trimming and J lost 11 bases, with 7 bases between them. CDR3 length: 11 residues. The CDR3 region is CASSPSGLQYF. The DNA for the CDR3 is TGTGCCAGCTCACCATCCGGCCTTCAGTACTTC. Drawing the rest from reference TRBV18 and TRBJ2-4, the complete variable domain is NAGVMQNPRHLVRRRGQEARLRCSPMKGHSHVYWYRQLPEEGLKFMVYLQKENIIDESGMPKERFSAEFPKEGPSILRIQQVVRGDSAAYFCASSPSGLQYFGAGTRLSVL.

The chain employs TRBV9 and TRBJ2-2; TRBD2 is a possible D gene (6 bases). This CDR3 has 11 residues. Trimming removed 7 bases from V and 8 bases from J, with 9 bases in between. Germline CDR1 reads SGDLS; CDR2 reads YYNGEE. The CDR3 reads CASGGRGELFF. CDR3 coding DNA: TGTGCCAGCGGGGGGAGAGGGGAGCTGTTTTTT. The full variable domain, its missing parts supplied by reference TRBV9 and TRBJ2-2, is DSGVTQTPKHLITATGQRVTLRCSPRSGDLSVYWYQQSLDQGLQFLIQYYNGEERAKGNILERFSAQQFPDLHSELNLSSLELGDSALYFCASGGRGELFFGEGSRLTVL.

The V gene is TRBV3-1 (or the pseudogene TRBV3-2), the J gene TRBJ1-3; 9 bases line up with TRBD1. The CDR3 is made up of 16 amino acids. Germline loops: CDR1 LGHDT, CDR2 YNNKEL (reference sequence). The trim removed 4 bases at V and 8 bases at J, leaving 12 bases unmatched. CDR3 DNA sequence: TGTGCCAGCAGCCTACAACCTGGGACAGGGCAAGACACCATATATTTT. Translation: CASSLQPGTGQDTIYF.

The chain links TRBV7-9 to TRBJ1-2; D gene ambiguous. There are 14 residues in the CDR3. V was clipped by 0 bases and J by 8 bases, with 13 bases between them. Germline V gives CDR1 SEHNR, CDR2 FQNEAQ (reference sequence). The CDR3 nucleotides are TGTGCCAGCAGCTTAGCGCAGCTAGCGAAGGGCTACACCTTC. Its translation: CASSLAQLAKGYTF. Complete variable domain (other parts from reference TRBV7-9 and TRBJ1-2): DTGVSQNPRHKITKRGQNVTFRCDPISEHNRLYWYRQTLGQGPEFLTYFQNEAQLEKSRLLSDRFSAERPKGSFSTLEIQRTEQGDSAMYLCASSLAQLAKGYTFGSGTRLTVV.

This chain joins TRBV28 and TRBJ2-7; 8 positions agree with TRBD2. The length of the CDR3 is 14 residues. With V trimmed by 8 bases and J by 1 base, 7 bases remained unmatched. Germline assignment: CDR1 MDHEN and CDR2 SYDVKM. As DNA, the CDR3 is TGTGCCAGCCTTCGCGGGGGGAGTTCCTACGAGCAGTACTTC. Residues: CASLRGGSSYEQYF.

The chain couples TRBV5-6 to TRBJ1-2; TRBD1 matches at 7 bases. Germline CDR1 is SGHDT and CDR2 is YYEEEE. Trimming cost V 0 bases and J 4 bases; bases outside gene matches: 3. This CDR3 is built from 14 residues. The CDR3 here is CASSLGDSTYGYTF. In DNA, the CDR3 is TGTGCCAGCAGCTTGGGGGACAGCACCTATGGCTACACCTTC.

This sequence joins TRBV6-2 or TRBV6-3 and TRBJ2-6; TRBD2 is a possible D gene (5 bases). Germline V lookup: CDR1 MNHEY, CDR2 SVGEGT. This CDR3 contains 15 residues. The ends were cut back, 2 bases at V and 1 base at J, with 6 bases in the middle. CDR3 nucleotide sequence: TGTGCCAGCAGTTACACGGGATCTGGGGCCAACGTCCTGACTTTC. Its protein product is CASSYTGSGANVLTF.

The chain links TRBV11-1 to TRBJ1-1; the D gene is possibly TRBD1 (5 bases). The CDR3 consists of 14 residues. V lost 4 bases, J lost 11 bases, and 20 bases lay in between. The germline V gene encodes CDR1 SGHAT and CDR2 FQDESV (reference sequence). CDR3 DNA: TGTGCCAGCAGCTGGGATGGGACCACCCTCTCGGCTTTCTTT. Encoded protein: CASSWDGTTLSAFF.

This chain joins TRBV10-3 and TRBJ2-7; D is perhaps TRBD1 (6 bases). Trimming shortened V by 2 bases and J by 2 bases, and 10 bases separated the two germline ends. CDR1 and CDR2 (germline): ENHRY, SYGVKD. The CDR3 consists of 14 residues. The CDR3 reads CAISEMDRPYEQYF. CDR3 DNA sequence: TGTGCCATCAGTGAGATGGACAGACCCTACGAGCAGTACTTC.

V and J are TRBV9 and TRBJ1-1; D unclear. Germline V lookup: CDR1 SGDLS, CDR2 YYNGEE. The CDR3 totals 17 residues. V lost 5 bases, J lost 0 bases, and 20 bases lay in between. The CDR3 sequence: CASSFGSNIRMNTEAFF. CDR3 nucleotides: TGTGCCAGCAGTTTTGGGTCAAATATTCGCATGAACACTGAAGCTTTCTTT.

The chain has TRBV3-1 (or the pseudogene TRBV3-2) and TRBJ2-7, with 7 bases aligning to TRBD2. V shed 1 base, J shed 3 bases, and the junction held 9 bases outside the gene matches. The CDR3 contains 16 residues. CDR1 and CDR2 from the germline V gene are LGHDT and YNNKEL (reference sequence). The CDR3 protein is CASSQAGGLGIYEQYF. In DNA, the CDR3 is TGTGCCAGCAGCCAAGCGGGAGGACTGGGAATCTACGAGCAGTACTTC.

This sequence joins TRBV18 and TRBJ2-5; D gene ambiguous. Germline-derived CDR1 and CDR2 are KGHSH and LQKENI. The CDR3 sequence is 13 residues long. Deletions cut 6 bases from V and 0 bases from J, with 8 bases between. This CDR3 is CASSLTYQETQYF. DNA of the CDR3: TGTGCCAGCTCCCTCACGTACCAAGAGACCCAGTACTTC. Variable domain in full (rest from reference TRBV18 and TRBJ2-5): NAGVMQNPRHLVRRRGQEARLRCSPMKGHSHVYWYRQLPEEGLKFMVYLQKENIIDESGMPKERFSAEFPKEGPSILRIQQVVRGDSAAYFCASSLTYQETQYFGPGTRLLVL.

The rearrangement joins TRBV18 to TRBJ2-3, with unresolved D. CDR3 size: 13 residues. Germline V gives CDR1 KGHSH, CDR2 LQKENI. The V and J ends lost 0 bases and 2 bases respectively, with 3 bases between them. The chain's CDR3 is CASSPPVTDTQYF. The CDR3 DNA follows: TGTGCCAGCTCACCACCGGTCACAGATACGCAGTATTTT.

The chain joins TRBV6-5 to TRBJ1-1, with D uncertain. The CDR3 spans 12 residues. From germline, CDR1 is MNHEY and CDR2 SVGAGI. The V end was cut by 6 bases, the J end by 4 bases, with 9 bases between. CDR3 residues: CASREWSTEAFF. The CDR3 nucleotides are TGTGCCAGCAGGGAGTGGAGCACTGAAGCTTTCTTT.